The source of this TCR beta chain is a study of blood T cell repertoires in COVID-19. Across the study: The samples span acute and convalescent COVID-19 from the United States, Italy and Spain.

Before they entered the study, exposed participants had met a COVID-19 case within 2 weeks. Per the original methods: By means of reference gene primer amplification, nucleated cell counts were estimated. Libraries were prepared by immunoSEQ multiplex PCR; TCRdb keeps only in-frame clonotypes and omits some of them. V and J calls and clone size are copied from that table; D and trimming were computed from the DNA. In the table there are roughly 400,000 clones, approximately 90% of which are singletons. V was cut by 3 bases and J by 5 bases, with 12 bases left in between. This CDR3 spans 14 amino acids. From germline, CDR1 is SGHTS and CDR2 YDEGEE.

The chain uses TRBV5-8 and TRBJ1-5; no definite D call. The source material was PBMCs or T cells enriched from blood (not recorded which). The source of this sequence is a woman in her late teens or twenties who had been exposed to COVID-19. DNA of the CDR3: TGTGCCAGCAGCTCACGGGAACGACATCAGCCCCAGCATTTT. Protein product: CASSSRERHQPQHF.